This TCR beta chain was obtained from a study of CD8+ T cells in alopecia areata. This clone was picked up a small number of times. V lost 3 bases to trimming and J lost 0 bases, with 17 bases between them. This CDR3 is built from 16 residues. CDR1 and CDR2 from the germline V gene are SQVTM and ANQGSEA. As the sequencing template, cDNA was produced by extracting RNA and reverse transcribing it. Assay used: immunoSEQ multiplex PCR; TCRdb lists only in-frame clones, some missing. The sample consists of approximately 150,000 clones, around 54% of them appearing once. The TCR comes from a human donor in good health. The sample comprised CD4+ T cells sorted from blood. V gene TRBV29-1 combines with J gene TRBJ1-2; possibly TRBD1 for D (5 bases). In DNA, the CDR3 is TGCAGCGTTGACAGGGCGGCCACTCTTTCTAACTATGGCTACACCTTC. Its protein is CSVDRAATLSNYGYTF. Full variable domain (remainder filled in from reference TRBV29-1 and TRBJ1-2): SAVISQKPSRDICQRGTSLTIQCQVDSQVTMMFWYRQQPGQSLTLIATANQGSEATYESGFVIDKFPISRPNLTFSTLTVSNMSPEDSSIYLCSVDRAATLSNYGYTFGSGTRLTVV.